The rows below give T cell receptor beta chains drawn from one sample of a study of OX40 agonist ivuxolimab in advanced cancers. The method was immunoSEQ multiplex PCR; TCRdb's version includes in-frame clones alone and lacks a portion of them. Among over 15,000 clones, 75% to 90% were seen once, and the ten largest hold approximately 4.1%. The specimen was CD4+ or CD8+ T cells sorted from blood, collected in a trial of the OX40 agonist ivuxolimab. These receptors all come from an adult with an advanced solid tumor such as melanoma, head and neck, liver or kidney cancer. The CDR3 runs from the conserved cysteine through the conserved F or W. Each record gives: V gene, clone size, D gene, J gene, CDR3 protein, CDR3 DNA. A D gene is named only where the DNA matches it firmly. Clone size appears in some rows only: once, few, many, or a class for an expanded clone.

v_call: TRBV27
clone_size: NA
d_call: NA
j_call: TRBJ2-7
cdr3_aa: CASSLSKGSGEQYF
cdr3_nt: TGTGCCAGCAGTTTATCGAAGGGGAGTGGGGAGCAGTACTTC

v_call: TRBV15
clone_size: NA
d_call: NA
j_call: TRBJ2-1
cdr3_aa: CATSTSRAGSYEQFF
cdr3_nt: TGTGCCACCAGCACATCACGTGCCGGTTCGTATGAGCAGTTCTTC

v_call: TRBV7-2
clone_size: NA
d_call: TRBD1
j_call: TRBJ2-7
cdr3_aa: CASSPRGSSYEQYF
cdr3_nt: TGTGCCAGCAGCCCCAGGGGGAGCTCCTACGAGCAGTACTTC

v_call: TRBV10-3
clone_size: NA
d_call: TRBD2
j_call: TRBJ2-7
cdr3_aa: CAISDGLAGDEQYF
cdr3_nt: TGTGCCATCAGTGATGGACTAGCGGGCGACGAGCAGTACTTC

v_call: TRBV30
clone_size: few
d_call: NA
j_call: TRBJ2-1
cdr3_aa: CAWSTQGLYNEQFF
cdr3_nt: TGTGCCTGGAGTACGCAGGGTCTCTACAATGAGCAGTTCTTC

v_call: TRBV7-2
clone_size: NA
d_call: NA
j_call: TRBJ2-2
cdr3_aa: CASSAGGANTGELFF
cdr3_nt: TGTGCCAGCAGCGCCGGGGGCGCGAACACCGGGGAGCTGTTTTTT

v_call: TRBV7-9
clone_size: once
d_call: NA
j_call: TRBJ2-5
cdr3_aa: CAGRQDQETQYF
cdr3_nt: TGTGCCGGCCGACAGGACCAAGAGACCCAGTACTTC

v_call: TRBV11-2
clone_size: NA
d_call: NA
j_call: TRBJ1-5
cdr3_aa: CASSLSARQTQHF
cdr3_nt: TGTGCCAGCAGCTTATCCGCACGACAAACCCAGCATTTT

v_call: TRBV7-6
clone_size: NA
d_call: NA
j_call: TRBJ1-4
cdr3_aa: CASSFSENEKLFF
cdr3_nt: TGTGCCAGCAGCTTCTCGGAGAATGAAAAACTGTTTTTT

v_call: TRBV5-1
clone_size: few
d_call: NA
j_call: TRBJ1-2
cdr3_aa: CASTSGARGYTF
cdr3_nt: TGCGCCAGCACCTCGGGGGCGCGTGGCTACACCTTC

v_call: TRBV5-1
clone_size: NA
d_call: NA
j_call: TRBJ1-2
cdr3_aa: CASSMRGAPNYGYTF
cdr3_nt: TGCGCCAGCAGCATGCGCGGGGCCCCTAACTATGGCTACACCTTC

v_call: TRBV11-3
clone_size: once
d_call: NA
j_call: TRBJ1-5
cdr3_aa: CASSLVLPGGGDQPQHF
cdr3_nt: TGTGCCAGCAGCTTAGTTTTACCGGGGGGGGGAGATCAGCCCCAGCATTTT